This T cell receptor beta chain comes out of a study of cytomegalovirus exposure and HLA in healthy donors. Study-wide results and caveats: In an earlier analysis, most TCR beta V segments were productive about 87% or about 30% of the time. Analysis performed later found more than 15,000 TCR beta sequences associated with HLA alleles at 0.05 false discovery rate. It was shown in a later analysis that HLA-associated TCR beta chains were more clonally expanded than other, equally common chains. Presence/absence comparisons presumed near-even sequencing depth among donors.

PCR employed 60 Vbeta and 13 Jbeta primers. Profiling relied on immunoSEQ multiplex PCR, and the TCRdb table lists in-frame clones only, not all of them. This sample yields about 130,000 clones, of which around 78% are seen a single time; 4.5% to 5% belongs to the top ten. This clone was observed a few times. The antigen is not known. The CDR3 runs 14 residues. Trimming took off 6 bases at V and 5 bases at J, with 14 bases between the two ends. Germline CDR1 is MNHNS and CDR2 is SASEGT. The chain is built from TRBV6-1 and TRBJ1-5; a weak D match, TRBD1 (6 bases). Sequencing was carried out using PBMCs. The receptor comes from a man aged 55 to 70 in good health and CMV-seropositive. For the CDR3, the DNA is TGTGCCAGCAGGCTAACAGGGAGGGATCAGCCCCAGCATTTT. This gives the protein CASRLTGRDQPQHF.